One and the same sample provided the 8 T cell receptor beta chains below, sequenced in a study of blood T cell repertoires in COVID-19. Profiling relied on immunoSEQ multiplex PCR, and the TCRdb table lists in-frame clones only, not all of them. In the table there are 200,000 or so clones, approximately 84% of which are singletons. The sequenced material came from peripheral blood. All receptors come from a woman between 65 and 79 years old with active or convalescent COVID-19.

This clone was seen once. The V call is TRBV27, the J call TRBJ2-7; D unresolved. With 2 bases removed from V and 2 bases from J, the gap between germline ends came to 7 bases. CDR1 is MNHEY, CDR2 SMNVEV, per germline (reference sequence). The CDR3 is made up of 13 amino acids. The CDR3 sequence is CASSLGVPYEQYF. The CDR3 DNA sequence: TGTGCCAGCAGTTTAGGAGTTCCCTACGAGCAGTACTTC.

The V gene is TRBV5-6, the J gene TRBJ2-7; the match to TRBD1 covers 9 bases. Germline V lookup: CDR1 SGHDT, CDR2 YYEEEE. V was clipped by 1 base and J by 3 bases; unmatched bases: 11. The CDR3 consists of 17 residues. As DNA, the CDR3 is TGTGCCAGCAGCTTGCTTATCGGGGACAGGGAGATCTACGAGCAGTACTTC. It is translated as CASSLLIGDREIYEQYF.

This clone has only a few counts. The chain links TRBV3-1 (or the pseudogene TRBV3-2) to TRBJ1-2; D not resolved. Germline V gene sequence: CDR1 LGHDT, CDR2 YNNKEL (reference sequence). Trimming took off 0 bases at V and 3 bases at J, with 14 bases between the two ends. CDR3 length: 16 residues. CDR3 region: CASSQDPQAHYYGYTF. In DNA form, the CDR3 reads TGTGCCAGCAGCCAAGATCCCCAAGCTCACTACTATGGCTACACCTTC.

V gene TRBV9 combines with J gene TRBJ1-6, with a tentative D call TRBD1 (6 bases). From germline, CDR1 is SGDLS and CDR2 YYNGEE. With 4 bases removed from V and 3 bases from J, the gap between germline ends came to 26 bases. CDR3 size: 20 residues. CDR3 coding DNA: TGTGCCAGCAGCCCGACCGACACCTGGGGGCAGCCCCTCTATAATTCACCCCTCCACTTT. Its protein product is CASSPTDTWGQPLYNSPLHF.

The sample holds a few counts of this clone. The rearrangement uses TRBV7-9 and TRBJ1-1, with D maybe TRBD1 (5 bases). Germline loops: CDR1 SEHNR, CDR2 FQNEAQ (reference sequence). The CDR3 totals 14 residues. The V gene lost 1 base and the J gene lost 1 base, with 7 bases spanning the gap. The CDR3 spells CASSLVQENTEAFF. The CDR3, as DNA: TGTGCCAGCAGCTTAGTACAGGAGAACACTGAAGCTTTCTTT.

The V gene is TRBV20-1, the J gene TRBJ1-5; D not resolved. Germline assignment: CDR1 DFQATT and CDR2 SNEGSKA (reference sequence). The CDR3 is made up of 15 amino acids. With 3 bases removed from V and 5 bases from J, the gap between germline ends came to 17 bases. CDR3 in DNA: TGCAGTGCTAGTCACGGGTTCCAACCCGATCAGCCCCAGCATTTT. Protein: CSASHGFQPDQPQHF.

The chain couples TRBV5-4 to TRBJ2-7; 7 nucleotides agree with TRBD1. The V and J ends lost 4 bases and 1 base, in that order; junction bases with no gene match: 11. This CDR3 has 16 residues. Germline V CDR1 and CDR2: SGHNT, YYREEE (reference sequence). The CDR3 DNA follows: TGTGCCAGCAGCCCTACGTCAGACAGGGCTTCCTACGAGCAGTACTTC. Translation gives CASSPTSDRASYEQYF.

Only one count was recorded for this clone. This chain connects TRBV7-9 to TRBJ1-4; a possible D gene is TRBD1 (5 bases). V lost 3 bases and J lost 6, with 11 bases in between. The CDR3 consists of 14 residues. Germline assignment: CDR1 SEHNR and CDR2 FQNEAQ (reference sequence). The CDR3 bases are TGTGCCAGCAGCTTTTCAGGGTTCGATGAAAAACTGTTTTTT. This gives the protein CASSFSGFDEKLFF.